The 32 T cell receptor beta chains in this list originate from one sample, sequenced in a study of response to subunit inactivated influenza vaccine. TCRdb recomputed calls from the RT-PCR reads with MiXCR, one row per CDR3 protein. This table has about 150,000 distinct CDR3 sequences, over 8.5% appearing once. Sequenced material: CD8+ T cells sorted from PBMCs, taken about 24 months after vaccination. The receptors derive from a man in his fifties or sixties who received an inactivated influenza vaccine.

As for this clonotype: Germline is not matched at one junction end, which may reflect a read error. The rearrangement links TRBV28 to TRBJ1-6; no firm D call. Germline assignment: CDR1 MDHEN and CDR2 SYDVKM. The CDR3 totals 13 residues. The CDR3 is CASSLSFNSPLHF. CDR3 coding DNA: TGTGCCAGCAGTTTATCCTTTAATTCACCCCTCCACTTT. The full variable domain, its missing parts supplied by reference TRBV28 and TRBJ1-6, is DVKVTQSSRYLVKRTGEKVFLECVQDMDHENMFWYRQDPGLGLRLIYFSYDVKMKEKGDIPEGYSVSREKKERFSLILESASTNQTSMYLCASSLSFNSPLHFGNGTRLTVT.

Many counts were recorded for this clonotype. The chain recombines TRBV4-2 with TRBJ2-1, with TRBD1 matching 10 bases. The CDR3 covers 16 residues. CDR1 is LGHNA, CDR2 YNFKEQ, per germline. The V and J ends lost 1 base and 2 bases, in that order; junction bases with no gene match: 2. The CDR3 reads CASSQGDRGPYNEQFF. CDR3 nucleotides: TGTGCCAGCAGCCAAGGGGACAGGGGCCCCTACAATGAGCAGTTCTTC.

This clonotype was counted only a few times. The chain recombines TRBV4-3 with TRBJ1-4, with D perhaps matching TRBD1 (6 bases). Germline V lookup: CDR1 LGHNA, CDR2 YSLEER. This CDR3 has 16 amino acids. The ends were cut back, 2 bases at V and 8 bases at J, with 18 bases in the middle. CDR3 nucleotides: TGCGCCAGCAGCCAAATCGCAGGGGTTACAAGAGAAAAACTGTTTTTT. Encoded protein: CASSQIAGVTREKLFF.

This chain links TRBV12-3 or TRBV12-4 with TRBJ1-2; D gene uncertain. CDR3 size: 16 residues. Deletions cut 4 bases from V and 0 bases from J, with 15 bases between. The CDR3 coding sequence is TGTGCCAGCAGTTCGGCGTGGGCACCTTCTAACTATGGCTACACCTTC. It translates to CASSSAWAPSNYGYTF.

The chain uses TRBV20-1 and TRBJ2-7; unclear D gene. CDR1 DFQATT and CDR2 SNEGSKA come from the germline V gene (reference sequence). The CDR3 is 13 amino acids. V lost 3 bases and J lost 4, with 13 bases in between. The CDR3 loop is CSASSRQAYEQYF. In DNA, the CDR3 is TGCAGTGCTAGTTCTCGGCAGGCATACGAGCAGTACTTC.

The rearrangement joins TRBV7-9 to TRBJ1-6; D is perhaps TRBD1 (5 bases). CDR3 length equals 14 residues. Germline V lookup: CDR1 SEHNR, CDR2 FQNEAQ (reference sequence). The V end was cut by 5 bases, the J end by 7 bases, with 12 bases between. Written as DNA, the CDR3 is TGTGCCAGCAGCGAAGACAGACACAATTCACCCCTCCACTTT. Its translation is CASSEDRHNSPLHF.

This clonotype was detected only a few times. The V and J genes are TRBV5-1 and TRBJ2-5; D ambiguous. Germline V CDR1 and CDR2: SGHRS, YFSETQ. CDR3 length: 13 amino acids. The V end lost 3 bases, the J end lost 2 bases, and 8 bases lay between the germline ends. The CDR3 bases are TGCGCCAGCAGCTCCTATATACAAGAGACCCAGTACTTC. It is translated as CASSSYIQETQYF.

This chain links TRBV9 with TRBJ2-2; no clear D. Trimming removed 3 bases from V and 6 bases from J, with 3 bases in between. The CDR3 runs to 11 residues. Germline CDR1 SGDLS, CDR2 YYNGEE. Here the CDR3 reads CASSDAGELFF. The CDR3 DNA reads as TGTGCCAGCAGCGATGCCGGGGAGCTGTTTTTT.

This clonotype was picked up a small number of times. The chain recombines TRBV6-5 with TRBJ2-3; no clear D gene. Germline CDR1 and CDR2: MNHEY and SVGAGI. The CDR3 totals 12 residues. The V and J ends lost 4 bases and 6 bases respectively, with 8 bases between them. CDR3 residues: CASSSLDDTQYF. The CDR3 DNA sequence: TGTGCCAGCAGTTCCCTCGACGATACGCAGTATTTT.

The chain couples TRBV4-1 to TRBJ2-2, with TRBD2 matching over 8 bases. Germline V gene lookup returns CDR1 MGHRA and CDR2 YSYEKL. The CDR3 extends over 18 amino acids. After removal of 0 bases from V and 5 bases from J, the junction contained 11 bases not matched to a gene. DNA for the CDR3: TGCGCCAGCAGCCAAGATCCAGCGGGAGTTTTAGGTACCGGGGAGCTGTTTTTT. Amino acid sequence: CASSQDPAGVLGTGELFF.

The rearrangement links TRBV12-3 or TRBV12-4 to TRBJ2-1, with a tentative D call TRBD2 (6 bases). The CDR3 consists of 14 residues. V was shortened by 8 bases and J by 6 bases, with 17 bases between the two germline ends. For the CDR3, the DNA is TGTGCCAGCGGACCACTAGCCGGAGGCAATGAGCAGTTCTTC. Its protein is CASGPLAGGNEQFF.

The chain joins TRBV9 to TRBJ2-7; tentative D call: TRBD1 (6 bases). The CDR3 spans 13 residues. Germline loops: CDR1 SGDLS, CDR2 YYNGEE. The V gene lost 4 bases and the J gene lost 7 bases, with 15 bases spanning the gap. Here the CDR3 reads CASSPGDLWEQYF. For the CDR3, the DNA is TGTGCCAGCAGCCCAGGGGACCTCTGGGAGCAGTACTTC.

CDR3 DNA sequence: TGTGCCAGCAGTTCTCTCGGGACTAGCGGTGGAGAGGGTGGATTAGCCCAAGAGACCCAGTACTTC. It codes for CASSSLGTSGGEGGLAQETQYF. The chain employs TRBV6-2 or TRBV6-3 and TRBJ2-5, with 11 bases aligning to TRBD2. The CDR3 totals 22 residues. Germline values: CDR1 MNHEY, CDR2 SVGEGT. V shed 4 bases, J shed 1 base, and the junction held 23 bases outside the gene matches.

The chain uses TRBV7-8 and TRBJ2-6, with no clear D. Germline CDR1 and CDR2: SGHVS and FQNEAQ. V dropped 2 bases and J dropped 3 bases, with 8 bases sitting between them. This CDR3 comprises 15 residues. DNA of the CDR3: TGTGCCAGCAGCTTATCGGGCATTGGGGCCAACGTCCTGACTTTC. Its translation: CASSLSGIGANVLTF. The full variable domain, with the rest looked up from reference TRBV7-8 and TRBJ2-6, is GAGVSQSPRYKVAKRGQDVALRCDPISGHVSLFWYQQALGQGPEFLTYFQNEAQLDKSGLPSDRFFAERPEGSVSTLKIQRTQQEDSAVYLCASSLSGIGANVLTFGAGSRLTVL.

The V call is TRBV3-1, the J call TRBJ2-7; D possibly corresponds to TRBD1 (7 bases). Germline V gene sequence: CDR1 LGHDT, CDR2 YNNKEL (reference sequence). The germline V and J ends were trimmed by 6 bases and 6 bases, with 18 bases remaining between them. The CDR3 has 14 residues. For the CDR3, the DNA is TGTGCCAGCAGTCAGGGGGGCCTTGTAGGCGAGCAGTACTTC. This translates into CASSQGGLVGEQYF.

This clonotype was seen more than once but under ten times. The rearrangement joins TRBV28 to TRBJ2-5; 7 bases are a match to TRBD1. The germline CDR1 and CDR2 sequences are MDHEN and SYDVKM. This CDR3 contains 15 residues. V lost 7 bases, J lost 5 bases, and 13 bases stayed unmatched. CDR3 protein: CASTTGTGVEETQYF. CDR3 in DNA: TGTGCCAGCACCACAGGAACAGGGGTGGAGGAGACCCAGTACTTC.

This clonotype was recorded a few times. The CDR3 is CASSEEDYIDEQFF. The DNA of the CDR3 is TGTGCCAGCAGTGAGGAGGACTACATCGATGAGCAGTTCTTC. V gene TRBV2 combines with J gene TRBJ2-1; tentative D call: TRBD2 (6 bases). CDR3 length: 14 residues. Germline-derived CDR1 and CDR2 are SNHLY and FYNNEI. V lost 3 bases to trimming and J lost 8 bases, with 14 bases between them. The full variable domain, in which reference TRBV2 and TRBJ2-1 provide the parts outside the CDR3, is EPEVTQTPSHQVTQMGQEVILRCVPISNHLYFYWYRQILGQKVEFLVSFYNNEISEKSEIFDDQFSVERPDGSNFTLKIRSTKLEDSAMYFCASSEEDYIDEQFFGPGTRLTVL.

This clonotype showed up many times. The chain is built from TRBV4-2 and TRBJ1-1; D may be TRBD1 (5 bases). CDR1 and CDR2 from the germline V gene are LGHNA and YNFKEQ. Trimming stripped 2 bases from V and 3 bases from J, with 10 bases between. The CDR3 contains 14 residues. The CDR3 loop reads CASSQRGEDTEAFF. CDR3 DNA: TGTGCCAGCAGCCAAAGAGGGGAGGACACTGAAGCTTTCTTT.

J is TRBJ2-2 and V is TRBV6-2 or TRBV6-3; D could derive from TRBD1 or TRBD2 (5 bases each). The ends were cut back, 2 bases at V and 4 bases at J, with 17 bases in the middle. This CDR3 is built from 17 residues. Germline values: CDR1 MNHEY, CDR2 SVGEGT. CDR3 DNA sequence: TGTGCCAGCAGTTACAAAGGGAGACAGCCCTTCACCGGGGAGCTGTTTTTT. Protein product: CASSYKGRQPFTGELFF.

CDR3 in amino acids: CASSEGRGLASGELFF. The CDR3 nucleotides read TGTGCCAGCAGTGAAGGCAGGGGACTAGCCTCCGGGGAGCTGTTTTTT. The rearrangement uses TRBV2 and TRBJ2-2, with 9 bases identical to TRBD2. Trimming removed 1 base from V and 6 bases from J; junction bases left unmatched: 6. The CDR3 runs 16 residues. Germline V lookup: CDR1 SNHLY, CDR2 FYNNEI. The full variable domain, rest sourced from reference TRBV2 and TRBJ2-2, is EPEVTQTPSHQVTQMGQEVILRCVPISNHLYFYWYRQILGQKVEFLVSFYNNEISEKSEIFDDQFSVERPDGSNFTLKIRSTKLEDSAMYFCASSEGRGLASGELFFGEGSRLTVL.

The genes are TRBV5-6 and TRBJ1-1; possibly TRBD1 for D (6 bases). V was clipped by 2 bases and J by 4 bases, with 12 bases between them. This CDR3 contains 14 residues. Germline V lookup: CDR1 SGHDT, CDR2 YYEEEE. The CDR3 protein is CASSFTGLGTEAFF. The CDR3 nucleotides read TGTGCCAGCAGCTTTACAGGGCTCGGCACTGAAGCTTTCTTT.

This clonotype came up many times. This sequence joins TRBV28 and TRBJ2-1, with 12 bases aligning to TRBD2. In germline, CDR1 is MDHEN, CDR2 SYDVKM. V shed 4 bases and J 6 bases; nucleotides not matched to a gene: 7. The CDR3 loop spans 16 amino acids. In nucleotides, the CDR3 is TGTGCCAGCAGTTCACGTGGACTAGCGGGATTCAATGAGCAGTTCTTC. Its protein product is CASSSRGLAGFNEQFF.

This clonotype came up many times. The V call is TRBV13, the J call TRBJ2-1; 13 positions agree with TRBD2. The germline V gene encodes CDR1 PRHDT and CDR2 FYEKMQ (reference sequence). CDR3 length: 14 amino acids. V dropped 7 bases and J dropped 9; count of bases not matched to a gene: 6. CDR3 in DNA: TGTGCCAGCACCCGGACTAGCGGGAGAAGTGAGCAGTTCTTC. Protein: CASTRTSGRSEQFF.

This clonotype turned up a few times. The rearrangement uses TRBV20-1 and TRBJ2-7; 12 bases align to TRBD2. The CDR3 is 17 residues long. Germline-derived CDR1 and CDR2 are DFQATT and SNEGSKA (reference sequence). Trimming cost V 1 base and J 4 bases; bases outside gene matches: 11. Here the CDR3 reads CSARVGGRTSGGYEQYF. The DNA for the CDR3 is TGCAGTGCTAGAGTCGGGGGGAGAACTAGCGGGGGGTACGAGCAGTACTTC.

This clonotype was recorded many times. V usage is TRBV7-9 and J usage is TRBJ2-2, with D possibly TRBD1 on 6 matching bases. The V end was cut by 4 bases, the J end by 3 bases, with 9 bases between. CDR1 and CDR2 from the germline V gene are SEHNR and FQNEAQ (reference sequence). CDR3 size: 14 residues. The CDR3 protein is CASSSYRDTGELFF. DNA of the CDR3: TGTGCCAGCAGCTCATACAGGGACACCGGGGAGCTGTTTTTT.

CDR3 sequence: CASTHLGSRTDTQYF. The CDR3 DNA reads as TGTGCCAGCACTCACCTCGGCAGCCGCACAGATACGCAGTATTTT. The chain combines TRBV28 with TRBJ2-3; unclear D gene. CDR3 length: 15 amino acids. Trimming stripped 7 bases from V and 1 base from J, with 15 bases between. Germline-derived CDR1 and CDR2 are MDHEN and SYDVKM.

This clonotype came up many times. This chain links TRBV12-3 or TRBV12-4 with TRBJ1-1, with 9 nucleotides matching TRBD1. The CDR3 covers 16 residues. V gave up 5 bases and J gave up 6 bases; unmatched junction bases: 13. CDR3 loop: CASSPLGTGILAEAFF. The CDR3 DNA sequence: TGTGCCAGCAGTCCACTAGGGACAGGGATTCTTGCTGAAGCTTTCTTT.

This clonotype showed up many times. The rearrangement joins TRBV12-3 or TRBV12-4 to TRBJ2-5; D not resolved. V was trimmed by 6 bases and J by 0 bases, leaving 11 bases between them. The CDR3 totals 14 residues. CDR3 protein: CASSPGTDQETQYF. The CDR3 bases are TGTGCCAGCAGCCCCGGTACGGACCAAGAGACCCAGTACTTC.

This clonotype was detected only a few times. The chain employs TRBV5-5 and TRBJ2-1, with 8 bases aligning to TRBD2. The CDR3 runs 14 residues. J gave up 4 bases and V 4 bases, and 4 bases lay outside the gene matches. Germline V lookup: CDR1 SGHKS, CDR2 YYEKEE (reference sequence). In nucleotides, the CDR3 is TGTGCCAGCAGCAACAGCGGGGGATACAATGAGCAGTTCTTC. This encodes CASSNSGGYNEQFF.

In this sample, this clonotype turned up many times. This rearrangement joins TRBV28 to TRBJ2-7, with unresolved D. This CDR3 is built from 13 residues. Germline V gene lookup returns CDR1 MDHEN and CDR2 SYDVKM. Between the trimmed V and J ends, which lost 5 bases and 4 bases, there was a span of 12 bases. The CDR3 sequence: CASSPRMSYEQYF. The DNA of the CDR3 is TGTGCCAGCAGTCCGAGAATGTCTTACGAGCAGTACTTC. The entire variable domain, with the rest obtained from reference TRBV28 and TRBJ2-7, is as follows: DVKVTQSSRYLVKRTGEKVFLECVQDMDHENMFWYRQDPGLGLRLIYFSYDVKMKEKGDIPEGYSVSREKKERFSLILESASTNQTSMYLCASSPRMSYEQYFGPGTRLTVT.

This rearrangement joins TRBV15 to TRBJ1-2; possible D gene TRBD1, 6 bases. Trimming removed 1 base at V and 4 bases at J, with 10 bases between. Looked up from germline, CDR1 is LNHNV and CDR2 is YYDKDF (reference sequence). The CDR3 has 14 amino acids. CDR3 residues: CATSRGGRGYGYTF. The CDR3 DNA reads TGTGCCACCAGCAGAGGTGGCAGGGGCTATGGCTACACCTTC.

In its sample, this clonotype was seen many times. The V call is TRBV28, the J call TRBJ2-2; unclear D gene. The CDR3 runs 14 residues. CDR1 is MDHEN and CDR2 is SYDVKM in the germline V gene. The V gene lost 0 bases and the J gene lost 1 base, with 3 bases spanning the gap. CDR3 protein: CASSLWGNTGELFF. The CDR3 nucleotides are TGTGCCAGCAGTTTATGGGGGAACACCGGGGAGCTGTTTTTT.